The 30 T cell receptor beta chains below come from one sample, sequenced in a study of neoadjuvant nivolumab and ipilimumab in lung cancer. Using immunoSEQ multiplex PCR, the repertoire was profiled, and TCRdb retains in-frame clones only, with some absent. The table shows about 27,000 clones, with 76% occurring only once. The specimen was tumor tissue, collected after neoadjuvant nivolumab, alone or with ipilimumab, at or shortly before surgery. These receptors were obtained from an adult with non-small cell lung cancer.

Here the CDR3 DNA reads TGTGCCAGCAGCTTAGACGGGGGCCTGGGGGGTAGCTACGAGCAGTACTTC. This encodes CASSLDGGLGGSYEQYF. This chain links TRBV7-8 with TRBJ2-7; D possibly uses TRBD1 or TRBD2 (6 bases each). With 1 base removed from V and 3 bases from J, the gap between germline ends came to 19 bases. The CDR3 spans 17 residues. Germline loops: CDR1 SGHVS, CDR2 FQNEAQ.

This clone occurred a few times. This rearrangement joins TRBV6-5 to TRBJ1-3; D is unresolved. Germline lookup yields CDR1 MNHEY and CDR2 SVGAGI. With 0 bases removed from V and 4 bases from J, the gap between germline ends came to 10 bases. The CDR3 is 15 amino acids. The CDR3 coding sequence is TGTGCCAGCAGTTACTCGATTATCGGGGGAAACACCATATATTTT. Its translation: CASSYSIIGGNTIYF.

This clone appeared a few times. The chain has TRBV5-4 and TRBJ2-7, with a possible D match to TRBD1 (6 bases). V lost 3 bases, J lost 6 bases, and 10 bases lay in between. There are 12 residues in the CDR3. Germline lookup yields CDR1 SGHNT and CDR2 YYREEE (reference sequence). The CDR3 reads CASSYSRGEQYF. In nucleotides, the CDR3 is TGTGCCAGCAGCTATTCCAGGGGCGAGCAGTACTTC.

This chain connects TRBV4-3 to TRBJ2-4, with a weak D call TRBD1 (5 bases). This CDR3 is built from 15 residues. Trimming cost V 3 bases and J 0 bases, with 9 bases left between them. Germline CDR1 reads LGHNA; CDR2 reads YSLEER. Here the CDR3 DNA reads TGCGCCAGCAGCCAGGGGCACTTAGCCAAAAACATTCAGTACTTC. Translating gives CASSQGHLAKNIQYF.

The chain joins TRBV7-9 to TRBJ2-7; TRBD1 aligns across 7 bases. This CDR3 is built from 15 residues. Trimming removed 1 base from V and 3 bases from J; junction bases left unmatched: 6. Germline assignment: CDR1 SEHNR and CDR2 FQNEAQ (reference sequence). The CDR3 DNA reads TGTGCCAGCAGCTTAGGGGACGCAGGGGGCTACGAGCAGTACTTC. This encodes CASSLGDAGGYEQYF. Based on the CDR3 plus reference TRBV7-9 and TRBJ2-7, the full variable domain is DTGVSQNPRHKITKRGQNVTFRCDPISEHNRLYWYRQTLGQGPEFLTYFQNEAQLEKSRLLSDRFSAERPKGSFSTLEIQRTEQGDSAMYLCASSLGDAGGYEQYFGPGTRLTVT.

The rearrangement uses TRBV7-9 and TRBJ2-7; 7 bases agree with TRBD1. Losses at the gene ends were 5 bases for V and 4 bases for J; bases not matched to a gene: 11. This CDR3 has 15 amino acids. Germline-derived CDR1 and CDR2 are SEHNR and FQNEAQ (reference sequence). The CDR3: CASSPGGQEAYEQYF. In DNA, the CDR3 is TGTGCCAGCAGCCCAGGCGGACAGGAGGCTTACGAGCAGTACTTC.

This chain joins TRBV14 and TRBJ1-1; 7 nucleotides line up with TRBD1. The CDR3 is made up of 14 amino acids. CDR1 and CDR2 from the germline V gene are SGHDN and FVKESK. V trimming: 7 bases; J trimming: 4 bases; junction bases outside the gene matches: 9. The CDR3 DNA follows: TGTGCCAGCACAAAGGGGGCGCGGGTCACTGAAGCTTTCTTT. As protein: CASTKGARVTEAFF.

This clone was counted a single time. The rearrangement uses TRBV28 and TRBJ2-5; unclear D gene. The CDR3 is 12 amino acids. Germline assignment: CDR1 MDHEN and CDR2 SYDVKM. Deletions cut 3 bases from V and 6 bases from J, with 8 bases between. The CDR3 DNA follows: TGTGCCAGCAGTTTGTCGGGCCAGACCCAGTACTTC. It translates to CASSLSGQTQYF.

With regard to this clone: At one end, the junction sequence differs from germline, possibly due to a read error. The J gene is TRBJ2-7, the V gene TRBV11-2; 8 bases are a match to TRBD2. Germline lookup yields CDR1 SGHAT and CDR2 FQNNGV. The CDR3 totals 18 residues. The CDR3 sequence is CASSLGGHSGGGTYEQYF. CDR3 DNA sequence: TGTGCCAGCAGTTTAGGCGGTCATTCGGGGGGGGGAACCTACGAGCAGTACTTC. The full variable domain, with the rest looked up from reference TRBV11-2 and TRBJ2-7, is EAGVAQSPRYKIIEKRQSVAFWCNPISGHATLYWYQQILGQGPKLLIQFQNNGVVDDSQLPKDRFSAERLKGVDSTLKIQPAKLEDSAVYLCASSLGGHSGGGTYEQYFGPGTRLTVT.

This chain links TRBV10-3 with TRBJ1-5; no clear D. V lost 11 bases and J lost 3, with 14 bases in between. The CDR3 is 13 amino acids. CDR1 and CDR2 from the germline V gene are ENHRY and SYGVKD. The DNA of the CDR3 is TGTGCCTCCCGGACGGACCTCAATCAGCCCCAGCATTTT. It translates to CASRTDLNQPQHF.

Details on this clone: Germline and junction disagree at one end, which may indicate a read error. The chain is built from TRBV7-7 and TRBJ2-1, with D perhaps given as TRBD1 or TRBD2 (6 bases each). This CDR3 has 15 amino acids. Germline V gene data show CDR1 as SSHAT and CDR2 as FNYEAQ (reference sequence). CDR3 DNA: TGTGCTAGCAGCTCCGGAGGGGGGCGTAACAATGAGCAGTTCTTC. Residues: CASSSGGGRNNEQFF.

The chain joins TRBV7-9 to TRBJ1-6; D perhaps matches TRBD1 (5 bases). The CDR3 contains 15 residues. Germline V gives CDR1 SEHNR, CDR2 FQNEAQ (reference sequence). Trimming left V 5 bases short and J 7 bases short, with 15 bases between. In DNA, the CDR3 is TGTGCCAGCAGCCCAGCAAGGGGTGGGAATTCACCCCTCCACTTT. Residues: CASSPARGGNSPLHF.

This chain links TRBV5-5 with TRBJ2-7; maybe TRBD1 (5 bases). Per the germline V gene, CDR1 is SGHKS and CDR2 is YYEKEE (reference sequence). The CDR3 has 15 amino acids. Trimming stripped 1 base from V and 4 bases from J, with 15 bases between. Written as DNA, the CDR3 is TGTGCCAGCAGCTTGTTTCGACAGCCGCTGTACGAGCAGTACTTC. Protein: CASSLFRQPLYEQYF.

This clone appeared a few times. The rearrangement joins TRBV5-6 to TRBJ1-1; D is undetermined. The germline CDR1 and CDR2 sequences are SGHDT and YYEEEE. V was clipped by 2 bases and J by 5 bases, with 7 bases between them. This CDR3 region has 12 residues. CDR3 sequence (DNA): TGTGCCAGCAGCTTACGACTAACTGAAGCTTTCTTT. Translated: CASSLRLTEAFF.

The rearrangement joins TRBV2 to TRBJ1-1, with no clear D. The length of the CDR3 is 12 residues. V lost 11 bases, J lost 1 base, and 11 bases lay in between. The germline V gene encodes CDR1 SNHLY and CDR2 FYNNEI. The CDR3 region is CASSRQNTEAFF. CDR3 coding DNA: TGTGCCTCCTCGCGACAGAACACTGAAGCTTTCTTT.

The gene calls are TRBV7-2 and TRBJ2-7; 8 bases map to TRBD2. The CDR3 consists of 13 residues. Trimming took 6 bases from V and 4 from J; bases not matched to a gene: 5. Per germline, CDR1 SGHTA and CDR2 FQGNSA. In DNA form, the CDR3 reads TGTGCCAGCAGTCGGACTAGCAGTTACGAGCAGTACTTC. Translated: CASSRTSSYEQYF.

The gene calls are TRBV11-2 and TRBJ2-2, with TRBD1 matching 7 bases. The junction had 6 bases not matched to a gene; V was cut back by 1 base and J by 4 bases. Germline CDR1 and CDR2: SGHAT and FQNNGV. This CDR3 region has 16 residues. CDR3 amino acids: CASSLVTGLSTGELFF. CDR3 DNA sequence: TGTGCCAGCAGCTTAGTGACAGGGCTAAGCACCGGGGAGCTGTTTTTT. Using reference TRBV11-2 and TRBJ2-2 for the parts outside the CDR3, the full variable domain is EAGVAQSPRYKIIEKRQSVAFWCNPISGHATLYWYQQILGQGPKLLIQFQNNGVVDDSQLPKDRFSAERLKGVDSTLKIQPAKLEDSAVYLCASSLVTGLSTGELFFGEGSRLTVL.

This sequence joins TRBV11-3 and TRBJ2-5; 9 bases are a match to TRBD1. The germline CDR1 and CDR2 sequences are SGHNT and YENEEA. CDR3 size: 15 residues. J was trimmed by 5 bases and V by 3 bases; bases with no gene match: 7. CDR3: CASSFGTGLGETQYF. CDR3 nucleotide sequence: TGTGCCAGCAGCTTTGGGACAGGGTTGGGCGAGACCCAGTACTTC.

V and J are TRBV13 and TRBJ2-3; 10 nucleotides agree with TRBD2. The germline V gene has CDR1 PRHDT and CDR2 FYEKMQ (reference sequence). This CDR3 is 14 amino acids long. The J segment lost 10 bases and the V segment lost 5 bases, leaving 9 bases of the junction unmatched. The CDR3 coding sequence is TGTGCCAGCAGCCGAGCGGGGGGGCCGTTGGCGCAGTATTTT. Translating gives CASSRAGGPLAQYF.

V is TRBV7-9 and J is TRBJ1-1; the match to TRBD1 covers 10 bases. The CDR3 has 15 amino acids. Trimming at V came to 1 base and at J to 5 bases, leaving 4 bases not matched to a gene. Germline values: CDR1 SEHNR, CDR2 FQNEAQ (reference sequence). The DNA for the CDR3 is TGTGCCAGCAGCTTAGGGACAGGGGGAAGGACTGAAGCTTTCTTT. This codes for CASSLGTGGRTEAFF. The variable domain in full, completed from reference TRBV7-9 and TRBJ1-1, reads DTGVSQNPRHKITKRGQNVTFRCDPISEHNRLYWYRQTLGQGPEFLTYFQNEAQLEKSRLLSDRFSAERPKGSFSTLEIQRTEQGDSAMYLCASSLGTGGRTEAFFGQGTRLTVV.

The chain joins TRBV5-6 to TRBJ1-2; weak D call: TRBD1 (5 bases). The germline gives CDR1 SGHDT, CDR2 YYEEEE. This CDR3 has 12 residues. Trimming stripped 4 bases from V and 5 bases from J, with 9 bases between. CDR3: CASSEGDYGYTF. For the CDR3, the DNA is TGTGCCAGCAGCGAAGGGGATTATGGCTACACCTTC.

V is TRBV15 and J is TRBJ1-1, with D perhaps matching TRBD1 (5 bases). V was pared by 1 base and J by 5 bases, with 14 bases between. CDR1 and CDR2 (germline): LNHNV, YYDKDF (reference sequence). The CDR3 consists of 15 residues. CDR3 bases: TGTGCCACCAGCAGAGGGGGGGGATCGGGGACTGAAGCTTTCTTT. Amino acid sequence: CATSRGGGSGTEAFF.

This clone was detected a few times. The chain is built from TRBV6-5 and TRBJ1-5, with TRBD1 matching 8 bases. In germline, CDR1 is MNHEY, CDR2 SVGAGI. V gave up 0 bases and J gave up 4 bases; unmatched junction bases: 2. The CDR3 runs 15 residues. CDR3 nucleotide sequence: TGTGCCAGCAGTTACTCGGGACAGGTAAATCAGCCCCAGCATTTT. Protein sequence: CASSYSGQVNQPQHF.

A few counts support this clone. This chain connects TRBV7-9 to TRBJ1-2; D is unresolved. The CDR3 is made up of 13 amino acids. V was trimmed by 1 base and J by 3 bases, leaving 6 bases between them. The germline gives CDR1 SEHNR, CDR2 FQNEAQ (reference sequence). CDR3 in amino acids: CASSLDIHYGYTF. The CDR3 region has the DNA TGTGCCAGCAGCTTAGACATCCACTATGGCTACACCTTC. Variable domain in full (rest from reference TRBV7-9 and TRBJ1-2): DTGVSQNPRHKITKRGQNVTFRCDPISEHNRLYWYRQTLGQGPEFLTYFQNEAQLEKSRLLSDRFSAERPKGSFSTLEIQRTEQGDSAMYLCASSLDIHYGYTFGSGTRLTVV.

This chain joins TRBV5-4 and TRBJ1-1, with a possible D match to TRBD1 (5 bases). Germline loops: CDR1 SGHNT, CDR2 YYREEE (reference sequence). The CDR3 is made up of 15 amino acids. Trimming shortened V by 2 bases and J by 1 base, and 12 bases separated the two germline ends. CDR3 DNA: TGTGCCAGCAGCTTCGGGGCAGGGACGAACACTGAAGCTTTCTTT. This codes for CASSFGAGTNTEAFF.

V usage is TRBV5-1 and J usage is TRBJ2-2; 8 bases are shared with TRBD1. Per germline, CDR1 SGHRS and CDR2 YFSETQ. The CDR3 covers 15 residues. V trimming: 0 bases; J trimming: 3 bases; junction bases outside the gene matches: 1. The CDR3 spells CASSLVQGDTGELFF. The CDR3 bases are TGCGCCAGCAGCTTGGTACAGGGGGACACCGGGGAGCTGTTTTTT. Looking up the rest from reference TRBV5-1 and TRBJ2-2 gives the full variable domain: KAGVTQTPRYLIKTRGQQVTLSCSPISGHRSVSWYQQTPGQGLQFLFEYFSETQRNKGNFPGRFSGRQFSNSRSEMNVSTLELGDSALYLCASSLVQGDTGELFFGEGSRLTVL.

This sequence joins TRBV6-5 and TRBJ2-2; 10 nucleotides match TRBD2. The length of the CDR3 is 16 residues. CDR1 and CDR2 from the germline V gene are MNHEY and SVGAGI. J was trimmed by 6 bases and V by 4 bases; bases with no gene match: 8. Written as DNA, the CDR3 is TGTGCCAGCAGTTCTAAGCGGGGGGGCCTTTCCGGGGAGCTGTTTTTT. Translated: CASSSKRGGLSGELFF.

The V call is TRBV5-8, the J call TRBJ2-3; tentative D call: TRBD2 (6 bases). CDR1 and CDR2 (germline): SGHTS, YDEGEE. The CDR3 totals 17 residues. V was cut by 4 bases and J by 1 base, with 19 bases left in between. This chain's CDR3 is CASSQRTPSAGTDTQYF. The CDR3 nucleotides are TGTGCCAGCAGCCAGCGTACCCCTAGCGCGGGCACAGATACGCAGTATTTT.

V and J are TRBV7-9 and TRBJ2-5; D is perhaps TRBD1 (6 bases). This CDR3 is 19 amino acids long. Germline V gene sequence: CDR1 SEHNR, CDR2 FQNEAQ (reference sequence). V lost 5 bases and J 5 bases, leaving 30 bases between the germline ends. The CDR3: CASSQTPGQGGPWGETQYF. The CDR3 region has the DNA TGTGCCAGCAGCCAAACTCCGGGACAAGGTGGACCGTGGGGGGAGACCCAGTACTTC.

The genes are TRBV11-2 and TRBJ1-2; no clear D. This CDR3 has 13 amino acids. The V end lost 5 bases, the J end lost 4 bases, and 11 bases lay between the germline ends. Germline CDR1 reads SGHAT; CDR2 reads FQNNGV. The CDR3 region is CASSPQEGYGYTF. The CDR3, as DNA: TGTGCCAGCAGCCCCCAGGAGGGCTATGGCTACACCTTC.